This TCR beta chain was found in a study of cytomegalovirus exposure and HLA in healthy donors. Study observations and caveats: TCR beta chains numbering roughly 150 were designated cytomegalovirus-associated.

Per germline, CDR1 MGHRA and CDR2 YSYEKL. The V end lost 6 bases, the J end lost 1 base, and 6 bases lay between the germline ends. The CDR3 spans 13 residues. A word on this clone: The target antigen is unknown.

Clones were read by immunoSEQ multiplex PCR, and TCRdb kept only the in-frame ones, dropping some. The table has about 220,000 clones, around 90% seen once. The sample was PBMCs. The clonotype was recovered from a woman aged 18-29 years in good health and CMV-seronegative. This chain joins TRBV4-1 and TRBJ2-2; D remains unclear. Here the CDR3 reads CASRDRNTGELFF. CDR3 DNA: TGCGCCAGCAGAGATAGGAACACCGGGGAGCTGTTTTTT.